This T cell receptor (beta chain) is from a study of T cells in Graves' hyperthyroidism and ophthalmopathy. Study at large: Peripheral blood was acquired at first diagnosis, ahead of any therapy whatsoever. General study results and limits: A model of 13 V-J pairs discriminated ophthalmopathy from stable hyperthyroidism. Most thyroid clonotypes with frequency above 0.001 were detected in blood.

TCR beta CDR3 regions were amplified from RNA. The HTBI primer set drove a first-round RT-PCR of the TCR CDR3. TCRdb recomputed calls from the multiplex PCR reads with MiXCR, one row per CDR3 protein. Of around 610,000 distinct CDR3 sequences in the sample, roughly 15% are singletons; the top ten hold around 4.5%. In regard to this clonotype: Its cognate antigen is unknown.

Germline values: CDR1 SGHRS, CDR2 YFSETQ. V shed 4 bases, J shed 5 bases, and the junction held 5 bases outside the gene matches. This CDR3 is built from 13 residues. Exclusion criteria comprised uncontrolled infection, other autoimmune disease, pregnancy or lactation. This clonotype originated in a woman aged 40 to 55 with Graves' ophthalmopathy. The chain is built from TRBV5-1 and TRBJ2-5; the match to TRBD1 covers 7 bases. The sequencing sample was made of blood. The DNA for the CDR3 is TGCGCCAGCAGCACCGACAGGGAGGAGACCCAGTACTTC. Protein product: CASSTDREETQYF.